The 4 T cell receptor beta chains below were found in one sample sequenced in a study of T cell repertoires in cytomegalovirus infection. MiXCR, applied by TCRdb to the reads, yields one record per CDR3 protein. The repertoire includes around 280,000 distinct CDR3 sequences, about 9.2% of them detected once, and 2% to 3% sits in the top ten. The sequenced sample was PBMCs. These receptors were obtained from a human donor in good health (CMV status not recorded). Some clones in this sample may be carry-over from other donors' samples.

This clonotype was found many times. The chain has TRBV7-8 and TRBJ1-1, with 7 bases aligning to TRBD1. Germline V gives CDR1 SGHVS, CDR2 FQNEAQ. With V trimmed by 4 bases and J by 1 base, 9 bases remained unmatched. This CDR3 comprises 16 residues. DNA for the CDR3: TGTGCCAGCAGCTCACCTCGACAGGGTTGGAACACTGAAGCTTTCTTT. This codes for CASSSPRQGWNTEAFF. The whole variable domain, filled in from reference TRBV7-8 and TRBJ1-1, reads GAGVSQSPRYKVAKRGQDVALRCDPISGHVSLFWYQQALGQGPEFLTYFQNEAQLDKSGLPSDRFFAERPEGSVSTLKIQRTQQEDSAVYLCASSSPRQGWNTEAFFGQGTRLTVV.

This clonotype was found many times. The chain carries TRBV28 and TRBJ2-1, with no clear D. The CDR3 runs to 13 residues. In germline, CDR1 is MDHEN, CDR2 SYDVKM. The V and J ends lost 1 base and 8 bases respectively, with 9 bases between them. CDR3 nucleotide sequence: TGTGCCAGCAGTTTATACGGGCGCGATGAGCAGTTCTTC. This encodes CASSLYGRDEQFF.

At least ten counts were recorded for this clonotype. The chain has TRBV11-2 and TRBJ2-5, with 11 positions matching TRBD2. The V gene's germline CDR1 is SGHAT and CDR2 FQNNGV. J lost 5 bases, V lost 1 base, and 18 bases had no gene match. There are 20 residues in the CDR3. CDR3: CASSLASVGSGGGYRETQYF. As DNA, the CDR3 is TGTGCCAGCAGCTTAGCATCCGTTGGTAGCGGGGGGGGTTATCGGGAGACCCAGTACTTC.

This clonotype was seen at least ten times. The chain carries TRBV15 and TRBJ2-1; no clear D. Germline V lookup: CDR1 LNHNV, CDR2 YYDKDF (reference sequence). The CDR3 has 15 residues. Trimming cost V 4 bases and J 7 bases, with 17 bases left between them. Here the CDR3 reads CATSNGRLTANEQFF. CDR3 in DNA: TGTGCCACCAGCAACGGCCGTTTAACGGCTAATGAGCAGTTCTTC.